These 7 T cell receptor beta chains were sequenced from one sample in a study of T-cell reconstitution after alpha-beta-depleted transplantation in children. Preparation of the TCRbeta library involved a method that used unique molecular identifiers. Via MiXCR, TCRdb re-called the PCR reads, giving one row per CDR3 protein. The sample carries 450,000 to 700,000 distinct CDR3 sequences, over 25% recorded once. The source was PBMCs, collected before TCRalphabeta/CD19-depleted stem cell transplant. These receptors were taken from a boy younger than two with Wiskott-Aldrich syndrome, due to receive a stem cell transplant.

The rearrangement uses TRBV18 and TRBJ2-1, with TRBD1 matching 8 bases. The CDR3 totals 15 residues. V was pared by 2 bases and J by 5 bases, with 5 bases of the junction left unmatched. Germline CDR1 and CDR2: KGHSH and LQKENI. In DNA form, the CDR3 reads TGTGCCAGCTCACCAGGACAGGGAGGCGACAATGAGCAGTTCTTC. This gives the protein CASSPGQGGDNEQFF.

In this sample, this clonotype turned up a few times. The V call is TRBV5-1, the J call TRBJ2-7; 8 nucleotides line up with TRBD1. The V gene end was trimmed by 4 bases and the J gene end by 6 bases; junction bases not matched to a gene: 9. There are 14 residues in the CDR3. Germline V gene sequence: CDR1 SGHRS, CDR2 YFSETQ. The CDR3 region is CASSREQGAIEQYF. The CDR3 nucleotides read TGCGCCAGCAGCAGGGAGCAGGGGGCTATCGAGCAGTACTTC.

This clonotype was counted between two and nine times. The J gene is TRBJ2-1, the V gene TRBV5-6; 8 bases are a match to TRBD2. The ends lost 0 bases at V and 9 bases at J; junction bases unmatched: 5. The germline V gene has CDR1 SGHDT and CDR2 YYEEEE. This CDR3 is 14 amino acids long. In DNA form, the CDR3 reads TGTGCCAGCAGCTTGGCGGGAGGGCCCCTTGAGCAGTTCTTC. Translated: CASSLAGGPLEQFF.

The chain links TRBV15 to TRBJ1-5, with a tentative D call TRBD1 (5 bases). The CDR3 totals 15 residues. In germline, CDR1 is LNHNV, CDR2 YYDKDF (reference sequence). Deletions cut 5 bases from V and 7 bases from J, with 18 bases between. The DNA for the CDR3 is TGTGCCACCAGCCGCCGGGACGGGAAGTACCAGCCCCAGCATTTT. This codes for CATSRRDGKYQPQHF.

This clonotype was observed a few times. The CDR3 DNA sequence: TGCGCCAGCAGCTTAGGTGAACAAGAGTATGGCTACACCTTC. Amino acid sequence: CASSLGEQEYGYTF. The chain carries TRBV5-1 and TRBJ1-2, with D unclear. Germline CDR1 and CDR2: SGHRS and YFSETQ. With 2 bases removed from V and 5 bases from J, the gap between germline ends came to 13 bases. There are 14 residues in the CDR3.

The chain links TRBV6-1 to TRBJ1-5; D is uncertain. The germline V and J ends were trimmed by 3 bases and 2 bases, with 14 bases remaining between them. The CDR3 is made up of 16 amino acids. Germline CDR1 is MNHNS and CDR2 is SASEGT. CDR3 DNA sequence: TGTGCCAGCAGTGATCGGCGGGCACTTGGCAATCAGCCCCAGCATTTT. The encoded protein is CASSDRRALGNQPQHF.

The chain employs TRBV28 and TRBJ2-1, with 9 bases aligning to TRBD2. The CDR3 has 15 residues. Germline loops: CDR1 MDHEN, CDR2 SYDVKM. CDR3 bases: TGTGGCTCCCTCCCCTGGGGCGGGAGGGCCAATGAGCAGTTCTTC. Protein: CGSLPWGGRANEQFF.